This T cell receptor beta chain was sequenced in a study of cytomegalovirus exposure and HLA in healthy donors. Study results and caveats: Roughly even sequencing depth across donors was the assumption behind the presence/absence analyses.

Primers for the PCR totalled 60 Vbeta and 13 Jbeta. Generated by immunoSEQ multiplex PCR, the TCRdb table keeps only in-frame clones and is missing some. The data show 150,000 to 200,000 clones, approximately 65% seen once. Only one count was recorded for this clone. As yet, its antigen is unknown. The germline V gene encodes CDR1 MNHNS and CDR2 SASEGT. The CDR3 has 14 amino acids. V lost 10 bases and J lost 0, with 12 bases in between. What was sequenced was PBMCs. The V call is TRBV6-1, the J call TRBJ2-2, with D possibly called TRBD1 or TRBD2 (5 bases each). The receptor's source is a man in his forties or fifties in good health and CMV-seronegative. Here the CDR3 DNA reads TGTGCCACCAGCGGACACCCGAACACCGGGGAGCTGTTTTTT. Its translation: CATSGHPNTGELFF.